These T cell receptor beta chains were read from a single sample in a study of T cell repertoires in cytomegalovirus infection. These receptors have no known antigen. TCRdb reprocessed the reads with MiXCR, giving one entry per CDR3 protein. The table lists about 770,000 distinct CDR3 sequences, roughly 28% of them singletons. Specimen: cultured CD8+ T cells from PBMCs, collected from culture after CMV antigen stimulation. Receptors originate from a human donor in good health (CMV status not recorded). Some clones in this sample may be carry-over from other donors' samples. The CDR3 runs from the conserved cysteine through the conserved F or W. Fields, in order: V gene, J gene, clone size, D gene, CDR3 DNA, CDR3 protein. D genes are given only for firm matches. Some rows mark clone size as missing; the rest say once, few, many or name a class of expanded clone.

v_call: TRBV9
j_call: TRBJ2-6
clone_size: few
d_call: .
cdr3_nt: TGTGCCAGCAGACACCCCCGGGACACTGGGGCCAACGTCCTGACTTTC
cdr3_aa: CASRHPRDTGANVLTF

v_call: TRBV7-4
j_call: TRBJ1-2
clone_size: once
d_call: .
cdr3_nt: TGTGCCAGCAGCTTCGGCTCAGGAGTAGGGGCCCCTGGCTACACCTTC
cdr3_aa: CASSFGSGVGAPGYTF

v_call: TRBV28
j_call: TRBJ2-1
clone_size: few
d_call: TRBD2
cdr3_nt: TGTGCCAGCGAAAGACTAGCGGGGGACAATGAGCAGTTCTTC
cdr3_aa: CASERLAGDNEQFF

v_call: TRBV5-4
j_call: TRBJ2-1
clone_size: .
d_call: .
cdr3_nt: TGTGCCAGCAGCTTCGTCCAGGGGCGAGGGATTGAGCAGTTCTTC
cdr3_aa: CASSFVQGRGIEQFF

v_call: TRBV7-8
j_call: TRBJ1-1
clone_size: many
d_call: .
cdr3_nt: TGTGCCAGCAGCTTAGATGGGGGAGCGAGCACTGAAGCTTTCTTT
cdr3_aa: CASSLDGGASTEAFF

v_call: TRBV9
j_call: TRBJ2-1
clone_size: .
d_call: .
cdr3_nt: TGTGCCAGCAGCGCATCCGGGACAACCTACAATGAGCAGTTCTTC
cdr3_aa: CASSASGTTYNEQFF

v_call: TRBV27
j_call: TRBJ2-3
clone_size: .
d_call: .
cdr3_nt: TGTGCCAGCAGTTTAAGGGCCGCAGATACGCAGTATTTT
cdr3_aa: CASSLRAADTQYF

v_call: TRBV24-1
j_call: TRBJ2-2
clone_size: .
d_call: .
cdr3_nt: TGTGCCACCGGGATAAGCGGGAACACCGGGGAGCTGTTTTTT
cdr3_aa: CATGISGNTGELFF

v_call: TRBV4-1
j_call: TRBJ2-5
clone_size: few
d_call: .
cdr3_nt: TGCGCCAGCAGCCATAACTCAGGCGGGCAAGAGACCCAGTACTTC
cdr3_aa: CASSHNSGGQETQYF

v_call: TRBV4-3
j_call: TRBJ2-1
clone_size: .
d_call: .
cdr3_nt: TGCGCCAGCAGCCAACTGGCAGGGGTGTACAATGAGCAGTTCTTC
cdr3_aa: CASSQLAGVYNEQFF

v_call: TRBV7-9
j_call: TRBJ1-2
clone_size: many
d_call: .
cdr3_nt: TGTGCCAGCAGCCGAACCCAAGGTAAAGAGGGCTACACCTTC
cdr3_aa: CASSRTQGKEGYTF

v_call: TRBV12-3/TRBV12-4
j_call: TRBJ1-5
clone_size: many
d_call: .
cdr3_nt: TGTGCCAGCAGTTTTGGAGGTTTTGATGGCAATCAGCCCCAGCATTTT
cdr3_aa: CASSFGGFDGNQPQHF

v_call: TRBV7-9
j_call: TRBJ1-1
clone_size: few
d_call: .
cdr3_nt: TGTGCCAGCAGCACGATTTCACAGATCACTGAAGCTTTCTTT
cdr3_aa: CASSTISQITEAFF

v_call: TRBV7-9
j_call: TRBJ1-4
clone_size: many
d_call: .
cdr3_nt: TGTGCCAGCAGCTTCAATCCGGGACACCTTGCAACTAATGAAAAACTGTTTTTT
cdr3_aa: CASSFNPGHLATNEKLFF

v_call: TRBV19
j_call: TRBJ2-1
clone_size: few
d_call: TRBD1
cdr3_nt: TGTGCCAGTAGCCCGATCACCCTTGGACAGGTTTACAATGAGCAGTTCTTC
cdr3_aa: CASSPITLGQVYNEQFF

v_call: TRBV6-2/TRBV6-3
j_call: TRBJ1-1
clone_size: few
d_call: .
cdr3_nt: TGTGCCAGCAGTCAGGAGGACAGTCCGCTTAACACTGAAGCTTTCTTT
cdr3_aa: CASSQEDSPLNTEAFF

v_call: TRBV7-6
j_call: TRBJ2-3
clone_size: few
d_call: .
cdr3_nt: TGTGCCAGCAGCTTTGGAGGCGGGGACACAGATACGCAGTATTTT
cdr3_aa: CASSFGGGDTDTQYF

v_call: TRBV7-8
j_call: TRBJ1-1
clone_size: many
d_call: .
cdr3_nt: TGTGCCAGCAGCTTATATTGGACACCGAACACTGAAGCTTTCTTT
cdr3_aa: CASSLYWTPNTEAFF

v_call: TRBV27
j_call: TRBJ1-1
clone_size: many
d_call: .
cdr3_nt: TGTGCCAGCAGACTTACCCAGGGGAACACTGAAGCTTTCTTT
cdr3_aa: CASRLTQGNTEAFF

v_call: TRBV29-1
j_call: TRBJ2-7
clone_size: few
d_call: TRBD1
cdr3_nt: TGCAGCGTTGAAGAGGAAGGGACAGGGGCCTACGAGCAGTACTTC
cdr3_aa: CSVEEEGTGAYEQYF

v_call: TRBV10-3
j_call: TRBJ1-2
clone_size: .
d_call: TRBD1
cdr3_nt: TGTGCCATCAGTGAGAAGGGGGCCCATGGCTACACCTTC
cdr3_aa: CAISEKGAHGYTF

v_call: TRBV20-1
j_call: TRBJ2-2
clone_size: .
d_call: TRBD2
cdr3_nt: TGCAGTGCTAGAGATGATAGCGGGGTCCTGAAACAGACCGGGGAGCTGTTTTTT
cdr3_aa: CSARDDSGVLKQTGELFF

v_call: TRBV12-3/TRBV12-4
j_call: TRBJ1-1
clone_size: few
d_call: .
cdr3_nt: TGTGCCAGCAGTTTTCCGGCCTTGAACACTGAAGCTTTCTTT
cdr3_aa: CASSFPALNTEAFF

v_call: TRBV19
j_call: TRBJ1-1
clone_size: .
d_call: .
cdr3_nt: TGTGCCAGTAGTATAGGAGGGGGGTACCCCACCCGTGAAGCTTTCTTT
cdr3_aa: CASSIGGGYPTREAFF

v_call: TRBV6-2/TRBV6-3
j_call: TRBJ2-1
clone_size: few
d_call: .
cdr3_nt: TGTGCCAGCAGTTACTGGGGGGTTGAAAATGAGCAGTTCTTC
cdr3_aa: CASSYWGVENEQFF

v_call: TRBV7-9
j_call: TRBJ1-2
clone_size: .
d_call: .
cdr3_nt: TGTGCCAGCAGCCCGGGGTCTTCTAACTATGGCTACACCTTC
cdr3_aa: CASSPGSSNYGYTF

v_call: TRBV5-1
j_call: TRBJ1-1
clone_size: once
d_call: .
cdr3_nt: TGCGCCAGCAGCCTGAGGAGAGGGCAAACGGGGACTGAAGCTTTCTTT
cdr3_aa: CASSLRRGQTGTEAFF

v_call: TRBV7-8
j_call: TRBJ1-3
clone_size: many
d_call: .
cdr3_nt: TGTGCCAGCAGCCCCAACTATCCCTCTGGAAACACCATATATTTT
cdr3_aa: CASSPNYPSGNTIYF

v_call: TRBV27
j_call: TRBJ2-1
clone_size: few
d_call: TRBD2
cdr3_nt: TGTGCCAGTCGCAGCGGGGCGTACAATGAGCAGTTCTTC
cdr3_aa: CASRSGAYNEQFF

v_call: TRBV18
j_call: TRBJ1-2
clone_size: once
d_call: .
cdr3_nt: TGTGCCAGCTCACCAGGGGCCGAATCCCAGCCCCTCTATGGCTACACCTTC
cdr3_aa: CASSPGAESQPLYGYTF

v_call: TRBV6-1
j_call: TRBJ1-1
clone_size: .
d_call: .
cdr3_nt: TGTGCCAGCAAGCAATTTGTCCACCTTGAAGCTTTCTTT
cdr3_aa: CASKQFVHLEAFF

v_call: TRBV27
j_call: TRBJ1-5
clone_size: few
d_call: TRBD1
cdr3_nt: TGTGCCAGCAGCATTGACAGGGTCAATCAGCCCCAGCATTTT
cdr3_aa: CASSIDRVNQPQHF

v_call: TRBV6-5
j_call: TRBJ1-4
clone_size: .
d_call: .
cdr3_nt: TGTGCCAGCAGCCAGAGTGCAACTAATGAAAAACTGTTTTTT
cdr3_aa: CASSQSATNEKLFF

v_call: TRBV3-1
j_call: TRBJ2-2
clone_size: .
d_call: .
cdr3_nt: TGTGCCAGCAGCCTCCCGACCAATAACGGGGAGCTGTTTTTT
cdr3_aa: CASSLPTNNGELFF

v_call: TRBV12-3/TRBV12-4
j_call: TRBJ1-4
clone_size: .
d_call: .
cdr3_nt: TGTGCCAGCAGCCTGACAGACTTTGCAACTAATGAAAAACTGTTTTTT
cdr3_aa: CASSLTDFATNEKLFF

v_call: TRBV20-1
j_call: TRBJ2-3
clone_size: .
d_call: TRBD1
cdr3_nt: TGCAGTGCTAGTTCCGTACAGGGGGCAGATACGCAGTATTTT
cdr3_aa: CSASSVQGADTQYF

v_call: TRBV7-9
j_call: TRBJ2-5
clone_size: .
d_call: .
cdr3_nt: TGTGCCAGCAGCCCCAGGGAATCGGCTGACCAAGAGACCCAGTACTTC
cdr3_aa: CASSPRESADQETQYF

v_call: TRBV6-8
j_call: TRBJ1-3
clone_size: .
d_call: .
cdr3_nt: TGTGCCAGCAGTACCGGTTGGGGGGGCTCTGGAAACACCATATATTTT
cdr3_aa: CASSTGWGGSGNTIYF

v_call: TRBV7-4
j_call: TRBJ1-2
clone_size: few
d_call: TRBD1
cdr3_nt: TGTGCCAGCAGCCCTGACAGGGGGCAAGGCTACACCTTC
cdr3_aa: CASSPDRGQGYTF

v_call: TRBV27
j_call: TRBJ2-3
clone_size: few
d_call: TRBD1
cdr3_nt: TGTGCCAGCAGTTTCAGGGGGCGACCAGATACGCAGTATTTT
cdr3_aa: CASSFRGRPDTQYF

v_call: TRBV6-2/TRBV6-3
j_call: TRBJ2-1
clone_size: few
d_call: TRBD1
cdr3_nt: TGTGCCAGCAGATACAGGGGGGACATCAATGAGCAGTTCTTC
cdr3_aa: CASRYRGDINEQFF

v_call: TRBV7-6
j_call: TRBJ2-5
clone_size: .
d_call: .
cdr3_nt: TGTGCCAGCAGCGCGCGGGACAGCGGGCAAGAGACCCAGTACTTC
cdr3_aa: CASSARDSGQETQYF